The 26 T cell receptor beta chains below all came from one sample that was sequenced in a study of T-cell memory formation after mild COVID-19. A single record per CDR3 protein comes from TCRdb applying MiXCR to the 5' RACE reads. This table holds around 80,000 distinct CDR3 sequences, roughly 13% found once. Source material: PBMCs or a T cell subset sorted from them (not recorded which). The receptors were gathered from a young man who had mild COVID-19 (a few samples of this study predate the infection). Cell type and time point are not known.

The rearrangement joins TRBV29-1 to TRBJ2-6; D assignment may be TRBD1 or TRBD2 (5 bases each). Germline V lookup: CDR1 SQVTM, CDR2 ANQGSEA. V lost 6 bases to trimming and J lost 6 bases, with 9 bases between them. This CDR3 is built from 12 residues. CDR3 protein: CSVAGTANVLTF. CDR3 DNA sequence: TGCAGCGTCGCTGGGACGGCCAACGTCCTGACTTTC.

This clonotype was seen only a few times. This sequence joins TRBV4-1 and TRBJ1-2, with 7 bases fitting TRBD1. CDR3 length: 15 amino acids. Germline lookup yields CDR1 MGHRA and CDR2 YSYEKL. The V and J ends lost 0 bases and 4 bases, in that order; junction bases with no gene match: 5. The CDR3 here is CASSQEQGDFYGYTF. The CDR3 DNA sequence: TGCGCCAGCAGCCAAGAGCAGGGGGATTTCTATGGCTACACCTTC.

This chain joins TRBV7-8 and TRBJ1-1, with D perhaps TRBD1 (6 bases). Trimming pared 1 base from V and 2 bases from J, leaving 11 bases between. CDR1 is SGHVS and CDR2 is FQNEAQ in the germline V gene. CDR3 size: 15 residues. The CDR3 bases are TGTGCCAGCAGCTTAGAGGGGGTGGGAAACACTGAAGCTTTCTTT. Translated: CASSLEGVGNTEAFF.

The J gene is TRBJ2-5, the V gene TRBV7-2; the D is unclear. The CDR3 runs to 13 residues. V lost 5 bases and J 0 bases, leaving 7 bases between the germline ends. Per germline, CDR1 SGHTA and CDR2 FQGNSA. The CDR3 region is CASSRPHQETQYF. In DNA, the CDR3 is TGTGCCAGCAGCCGCCCCCACCAAGAGACCCAGTACTTC.

This clonotype has only a few counts. This chain connects TRBV9 to TRBJ2-7; D uncertain. The CDR3 spans 12 residues. The germline V and J ends were trimmed by 1 base and 5 bases, with 7 bases remaining between them. Germline V lookup: CDR1 SGDLS, CDR2 YYNGEE. The DNA of the CDR3 is TGTGCCAGCAGCGTATCGGAGAACGAGCAGTACTTC. It translates to CASSVSENEQYF.

This clonotype was found a few times. This chain uses TRBV15 with TRBJ2-1; D is unclear. V shed 1 base and J shed 7 bases, with 11 bases lying between them. The CDR3 extends over 14 amino acids. Germline loops: CDR1 LNHNV, CDR2 YYDKDF (reference sequence). The DNA for the CDR3 is TGTGCCACCAGCAGAGCGCCTGGGCGGAATGAGCAGTTCTTC. Residues: CATSRAPGRNEQFF.

The chain joins TRBV19 to TRBJ1-1; the match to TRBD1 covers 8 bases. Unmatched junction bases numbered 13, after V lost 10 bases and J lost 6 bases. Germline assignment: CDR1 LNHDA and CDR2 SQIVND (reference sequence). The CDR3 consists of 14 residues. Here the CDR3 reads CATRQGPQPPEAFF. The CDR3 coding sequence is TGTGCCACTCGACAGGGGCCGCAACCACCTGAAGCTTTCTTT.

This clonotype was recorded a few times. The V and J genes are TRBV4-1 and TRBJ1-1; D is possibly TRBD1 (6 bases). The CDR3 length is 15 residues. The germline V and J ends were trimmed by 1 base and 4 bases, with 13 bases remaining between them. Germline values: CDR1 MGHRA, CDR2 YSYEKL. The CDR3 region is CASSQGRGPGTEAFF. For the CDR3, the DNA is TGCGCCAGCAGCCAAGGCCGGGGGCCGGGCACTGAAGCTTTCTTT.

The table lists this clonotype with a few counts. The V and J genes are TRBV6-5 and TRBJ1-2; D is unclear. This CDR3 spans 15 amino acids. Germline CDR1 is MNHEY and CDR2 is SVGAGI. V lost 0 bases and J lost 0, with 8 bases in between. The CDR3 DNA reads as TGTGCCAGCAGTTACTCGCCCCGCACTAACTATGGCTACACCTTC. Protein: CASSYSPRTNYGYTF.

V usage is TRBV28 and J usage is TRBJ2-7, with D perhaps matching TRBD1 (5 bases). CDR3 length: 16 amino acids. The germline V gene has CDR1 MDHEN and CDR2 SYDVKM. Trimming took off 1 base at V and 1 base at J, with 14 bases between the two ends. CDR3 sequence reads: CASSLLDRITSYEQYF. In DNA form, the CDR3 reads TGTGCCAGCAGTTTATTAGACAGAATAACTTCCTACGAGCAGTACTTC.

This clonotype has more than one count but fewer than ten. The V and J genes are TRBV18 and TRBJ1-5; the D gene is possibly TRBD1 (5 bases). CDR3 length equals 15 residues. V was cut by 2 bases and J by 1 base, with 9 bases left in between. Germline-derived CDR1 and CDR2 are KGHSH and LQKENI. The chain's CDR3 is CASSPTGGSNQPQHF. DNA of the CDR3: TGTGCCAGCTCACCAACGGGGGGAAGCAATCAGCCCCAGCATTTT.

The V gene is TRBV7-2, the J gene TRBJ2-3; 9 nucleotides agree with TRBD2. Germline CDR1 and CDR2: SGHTA and FQGNSA. The trim removed 2 bases at V and 3 bases at J, leaving 3 bases unmatched. The CDR3 sequence is 15 residues long. The CDR3 DNA reads as TGTGCCAGCAGCTTATTAGCGGGGGTTACAGATACGCAGTATTTT. Translated, it gives CASSLLAGVTDTQYF.

Only a few counts were recorded for this clonotype. The chain joins TRBV4-3 to TRBJ2-3, with D possibly TRBD1 on 5 matching bases. V lost 0 bases to trimming and J lost 5 bases, with 9 bases between them. The CDR3 consists of 14 residues. Germline V gene sequence: CDR1 LGHNA, CDR2 YSLEER. The CDR3 reads CASSQDWGGDTQYF. The CDR3 bases are TGCGCCAGCAGCCAAGATTGGGGCGGAGATACGCAGTATTTT.

The chain recombines TRBV6-2 or TRBV6-3 with TRBJ2-7; 7 bases map to TRBD1. The CDR3 spans 13 residues. V was clipped by 5 bases and J by 6 bases; unmatched bases: 7. Germline V lookup: CDR1 MNHEY, CDR2 SVGEGT. CDR3 nucleotide sequence: TGTGCCAGCAGTCACAGGGGATTCGGCGAGCAGTACGTC. Protein sequence: CASSHRGFGEQYV.

The genes are TRBV10-3 and TRBJ1-4; 7 bases agree with TRBD1. The CDR3 is 15 residues long. Germline V gene data show CDR1 as ENHRY and CDR2 as SYGVKD. V gave up 10 bases and J gave up 0 bases; unmatched junction bases: 8. The CDR3: CATGTASPTNEKLFF. The CDR3 bases are TGTGCCACGGGGACAGCCTCACCAACTAATGAAAAACTGTTTTTT.

The chain carries TRBV6-2 or TRBV6-3 and TRBJ2-1; 14 bases are shared with TRBD2. The CDR3 runs 15 residues. Losses at the gene ends were 4 bases for V and 8 bases for J; bases not matched to a gene: 4. Germline V lookup: CDR1 MNHEY, CDR2 SVGEGT. CDR3 in DNA: TGTGCCAGCAGTTGGGGACTAGCGGGGGTCTATGAGCAGTTCTTC. As protein: CASSWGLAGVYEQFF.

In this sample, this clonotype turned up a few times. V gene TRBV29-1 combines with J gene TRBJ2-3, with TRBD2 matching over 9 bases. The V gene's germline CDR1 is SQVTM and CDR2 ANQGSEA. The CDR3 spans 14 residues. The trim removed 4 bases at V and 5 bases at J, leaving 7 bases unmatched. DNA of the CDR3: TGCAGCGTTGGTCTTAGCGGGGGAGGAGATACGCAGTATTTT. Encoded protein: CSVGLSGGGDTQYF.

This clonotype turned up a few times. The chain is built from TRBV7-9 and TRBJ2-1; TRBD2 aligns across 11 bases. J gave up 9 bases and V 3 bases, and 16 bases lay outside the gene matches. Germline-derived CDR1 and CDR2 are SEHNR and FQNEAQ (reference sequence). The CDR3 is made up of 18 amino acids. The CDR3 DNA follows: TGTGCCAGCAGCTTTAAAGGAGGGACTAGCGGACCCTTTGGTGAGCAGTTCTTC. Protein: CASSFKGGTSGPFGEQFF.

The chain is built from TRBV7-2 and TRBJ2-1; 14 bases line up with TRBD2. Germline CDR1 SGHTA, CDR2 FQGNSA. The CDR3 extends over 19 amino acids. V lost 6 bases to trimming and J lost 0 bases; unmatched junction nucleotides: 10. DNA for the CDR3: TGTGCCAGCAGGGGATTCGGACTAGCGGGGGGCCACTCCTACAATGAGCAGTTCTTC. Protein product: CASRGFGLAGGHSYNEQFF.

At least ten counts were recorded for this clonotype. The chain links TRBV29-1 to TRBJ2-2, with a tentative D call TRBD1 (5 bases). The CDR3 spans 15 residues. Germline loops: CDR1 SQVTM, CDR2 ANQGSEA. Trimming cost V 4 bases and J 4 bases, with 16 bases left between them. The CDR3 DNA follows: TGCAGCGTTGGTGCCCCTGGGGCAGGCACCGGGGAGCTGTTTTTT. This translates into CSVGAPGAGTGELFF.

This clonotype was counted ten times or more. The chain carries TRBV7-9 and TRBJ2-1; TRBD1 aligns across 10 bases. The V segment lost 5 bases and the J segment 8 bases; nucleotides outside the gene matches: 6. CDR3 length: 14 residues. Germline V gene data show CDR1 as SEHNR and CDR2 as FQNEAQ (reference sequence). The CDR3 DNA sequence: TGTGCCAGCAGCCTAGGGACAGGGGACGATGAGCAGTTCTTC. It encodes CASSLGTGDDEQFF.

The chain carries TRBV6-5 and TRBJ2-2, with 9 bases that match TRBD1. J lost 4 bases, V lost 0 bases, and 3 bases had no gene match. The germline V gene has CDR1 MNHEY and CDR2 SVGAGI. The CDR3 extends over 16 amino acids. CDR3 in DNA: TGTGCCAGCAGTTACTCACAGGGGGCGATCACCGGGGAGCTGTTTTTT. Its protein product is CASSYSQGAITGELFF.

The chain links TRBV9 to TRBJ1-1; no clear D. The CDR3 loop spans 13 amino acids. Germline CDR1 reads SGDLS; CDR2 reads YYNGEE. Trimming removed 4 bases at V and 1 base at J, with 8 bases between. The CDR3 loop reads CASSHLGNTEAFF. The CDR3 bases are TGTGCCAGCAGCCACCTCGGGAACACTGAAGCTTTCTTT.

This clonotype was counted between two and nine times. The rearrangement uses TRBV7-8 and TRBJ2-3; no definite D call. The CDR3 has 15 residues. The V and J ends lost 0 bases and 0 bases respectively, with 7 bases between them. Germline V gene sequence: CDR1 SGHVS, CDR2 FQNEAQ. The CDR3 spells CASSLAPGSTDTQYF. The DNA of the CDR3 is TGTGCCAGCAGCTTAGCGCCAGGTAGCACAGATACGCAGTATTTT.

This clonotype was counted between two and nine times. The gene calls are TRBV7-6 and TRBJ1-1, with D unresolved. V lost 7 bases, J lost 8 bases, and 14 bases lay in between. There are 12 residues in the CDR3. CDR1 is SGHVS, CDR2 FNYEAQ, per germline. DNA of the CDR3: TGTGCCAGCATCGGACTTGCCGAAGAAGCTTTCTTT. This encodes CASIGLAEEAFF.

This chain uses TRBV7-2 with TRBJ1-5; TRBD1 might be the D (6 bases). Trimming took 3 bases from V and 7 from J, leaving 16 bases between them. CDR1 and CDR2 from the germline V gene are SGHTA and FQGNSA. The CDR3 is 15 residues long. The CDR3, as DNA: TGTGCCAGCAGCTTTTCTCAGGGGCTCGGGCAGCCCCAGCATTTT. This sequence encodes CASSFSQGLGQPQHF.